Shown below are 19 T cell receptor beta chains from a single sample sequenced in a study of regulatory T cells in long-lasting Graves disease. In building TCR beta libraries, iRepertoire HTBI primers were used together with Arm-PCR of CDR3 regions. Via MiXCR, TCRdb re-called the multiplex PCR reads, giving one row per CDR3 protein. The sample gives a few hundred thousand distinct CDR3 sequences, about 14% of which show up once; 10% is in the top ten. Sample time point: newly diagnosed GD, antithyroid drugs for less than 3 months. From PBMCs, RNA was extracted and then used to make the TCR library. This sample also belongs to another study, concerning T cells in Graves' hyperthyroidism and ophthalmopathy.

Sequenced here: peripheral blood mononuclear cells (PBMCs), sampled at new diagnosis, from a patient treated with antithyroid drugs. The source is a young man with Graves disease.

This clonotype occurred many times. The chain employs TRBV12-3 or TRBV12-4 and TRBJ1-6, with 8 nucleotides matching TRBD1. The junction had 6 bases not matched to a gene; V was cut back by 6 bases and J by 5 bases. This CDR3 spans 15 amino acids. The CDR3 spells CASSRTGIDNSPLHF. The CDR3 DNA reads TGTGCCAGCAGCCGGACAGGGATCGATAATTCACCCCTCCACTTT.

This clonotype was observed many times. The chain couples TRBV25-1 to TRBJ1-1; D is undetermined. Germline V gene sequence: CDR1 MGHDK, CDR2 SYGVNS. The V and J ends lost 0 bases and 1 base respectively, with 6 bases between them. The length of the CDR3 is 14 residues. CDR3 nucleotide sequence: TGTGCCAGCAGTGAATATACCGGGAACACTGAAGCTTTCTTT. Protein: CASSEYTGNTEAFF.

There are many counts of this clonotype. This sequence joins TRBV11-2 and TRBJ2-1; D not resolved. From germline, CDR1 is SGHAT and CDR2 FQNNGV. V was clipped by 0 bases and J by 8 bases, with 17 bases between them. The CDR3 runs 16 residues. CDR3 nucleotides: TGTGCCAGCAGCTTAGATCAAGCAGTTCCAATGTATGAGCAGTTCTTC. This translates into CASSLDQAVPMYEQFF.

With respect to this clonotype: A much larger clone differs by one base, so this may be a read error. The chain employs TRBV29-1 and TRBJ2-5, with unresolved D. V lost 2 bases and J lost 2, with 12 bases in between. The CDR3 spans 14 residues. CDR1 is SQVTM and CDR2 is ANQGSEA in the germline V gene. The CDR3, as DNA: TGCAGCGTTGAAAGGCACCCTGGGCAAGAGACCCAGTACTTC. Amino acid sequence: CSVERHPGQETQYF.

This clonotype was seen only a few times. The CDR3 DNA is TGTGCCAGCTCGTTCGGTGAAGGGAAGTTCTTC. Its translation: CASSFGEGKFF. The chain is built from TRBV18 and TRBJ2-1; D gene unclear. Germline lookup yields CDR1 KGHSH and CDR2 LQKENI. The V end was cut by 6 bases, the J end by 14 bases, with 14 bases between. CDR3 size: 11 residues.

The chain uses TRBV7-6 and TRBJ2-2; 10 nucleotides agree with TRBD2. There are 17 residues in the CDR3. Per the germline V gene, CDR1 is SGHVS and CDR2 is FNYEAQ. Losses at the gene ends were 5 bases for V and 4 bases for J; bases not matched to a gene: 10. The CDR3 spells CASSRNLAGAFTGELFF. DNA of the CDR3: TGTGCCAGCAGCCGTAATCTAGCGGGAGCATTCACCGGGGAGCTGTTTTTT.

The CDR3 loop is CASGPTGAETQYF. The CDR3 DNA reads as TGTGCCAGCGGACCCACGGGGGCGGAGACCCAGTACTTC. V gene TRBV2 combines with J gene TRBJ2-5; either TRBD1 or TRBD2 may supply D (6 bases each). The CDR3 has 13 amino acids. Trimming removed 8 bases at V and 5 bases at J, with 15 bases between. Germline values: CDR1 SNHLY, CDR2 FYNNEI. The full variable domain, completed using reference TRBV2 and TRBJ2-5, is EPEVTQTPSHQVTQMGQEVILRCVPISNHLYFYWYRQILGQKVEFLVSFYNNEISEKSEIFDDQFSVERPDGSNFTLKIRSTKLEDSAMYFCASGPTGAETQYFGPGTRLLVL.

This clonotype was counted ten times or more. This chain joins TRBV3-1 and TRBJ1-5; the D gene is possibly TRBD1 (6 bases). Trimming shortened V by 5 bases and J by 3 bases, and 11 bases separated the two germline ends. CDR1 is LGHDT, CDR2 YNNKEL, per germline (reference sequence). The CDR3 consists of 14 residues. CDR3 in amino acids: CASSATGSNQPQHF. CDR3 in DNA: TGTGCCAGCAGCGCAACAGGGTCCAATCAGCCCCAGCATTTT.

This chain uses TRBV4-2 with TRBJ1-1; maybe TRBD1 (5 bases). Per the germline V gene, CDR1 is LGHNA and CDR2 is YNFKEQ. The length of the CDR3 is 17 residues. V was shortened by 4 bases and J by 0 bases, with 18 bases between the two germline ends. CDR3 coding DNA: TGTGCCAGCAGCCCGGGCGGGGCACTTGTCATGAACACTGAAGCTTTCTTT. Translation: CASSPGGALVMNTEAFF.

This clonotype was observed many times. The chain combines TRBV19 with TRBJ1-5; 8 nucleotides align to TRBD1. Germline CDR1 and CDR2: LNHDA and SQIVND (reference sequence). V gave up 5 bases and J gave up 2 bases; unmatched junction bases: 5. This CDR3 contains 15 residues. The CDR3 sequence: CASSAQDRGNQPQHF. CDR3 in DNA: TGTGCCAGTAGTGCTCAGGACAGGGGCAATCAGCCCCAGCATTTT.

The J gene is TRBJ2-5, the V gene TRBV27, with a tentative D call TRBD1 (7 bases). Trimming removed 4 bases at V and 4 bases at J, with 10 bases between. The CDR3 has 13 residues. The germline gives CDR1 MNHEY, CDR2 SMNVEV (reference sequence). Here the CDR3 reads CASSYRGGETQYF. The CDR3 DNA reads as TGTGCCAGCAGTTACAGGGGAGGAGAGACCCAGTACTTC.

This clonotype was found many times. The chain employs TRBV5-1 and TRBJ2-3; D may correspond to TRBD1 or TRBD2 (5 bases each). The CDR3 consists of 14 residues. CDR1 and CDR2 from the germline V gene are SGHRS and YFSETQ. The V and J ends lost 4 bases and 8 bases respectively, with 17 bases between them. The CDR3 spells CASSTGAERGTQYF. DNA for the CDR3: TGCGCCAGCAGCACCGGGGCCGAGCGAGGTACGCAGTATTTT.

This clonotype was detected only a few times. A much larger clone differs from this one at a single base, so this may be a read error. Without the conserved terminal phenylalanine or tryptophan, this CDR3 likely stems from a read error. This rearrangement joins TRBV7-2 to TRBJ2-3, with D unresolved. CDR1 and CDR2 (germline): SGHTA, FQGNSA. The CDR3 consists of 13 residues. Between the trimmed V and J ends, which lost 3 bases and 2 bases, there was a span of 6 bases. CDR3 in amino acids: CASSLDLTDTQYS. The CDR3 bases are TGTGCCAGCAGCTTGGACCTCACAGATACGCAGTATTCT.

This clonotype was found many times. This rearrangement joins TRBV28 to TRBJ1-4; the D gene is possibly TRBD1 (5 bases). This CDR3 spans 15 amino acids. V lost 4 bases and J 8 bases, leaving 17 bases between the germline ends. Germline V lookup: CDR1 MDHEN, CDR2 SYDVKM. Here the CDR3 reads CASSSPGGRGEKLFF. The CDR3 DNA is TGTGCCAGCAGTTCCCCCGGCGGGAGGGGAGAAAAACTGTTTTTT.

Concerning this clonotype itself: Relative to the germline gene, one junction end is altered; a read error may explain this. CDR3 sequence (DNA): TGTGCCAGCTCCCCACGGGACGCGCGAAATTCACCCCTCCACTTT. As protein: CASSPRDARNSPLHF. The V gene is TRBV18, the J gene TRBJ1-6, with D perhaps matching TRBD1 (5 bases). The CDR3 has 15 amino acids. Germline CDR1 and CDR2: KGHSH and LQKENI.

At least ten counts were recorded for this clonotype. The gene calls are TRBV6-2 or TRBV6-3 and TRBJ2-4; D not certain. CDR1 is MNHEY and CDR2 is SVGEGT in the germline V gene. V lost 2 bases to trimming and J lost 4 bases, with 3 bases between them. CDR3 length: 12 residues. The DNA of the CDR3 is TGTGCCAGCAGTTACCTTAAAAACATTCAGTACTTC. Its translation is CASSYLKNIQYF.

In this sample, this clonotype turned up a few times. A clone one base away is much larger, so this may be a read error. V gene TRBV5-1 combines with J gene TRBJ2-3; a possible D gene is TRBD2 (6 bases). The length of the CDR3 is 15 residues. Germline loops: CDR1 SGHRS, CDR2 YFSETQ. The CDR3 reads CAGSLLTGRSDTQYF. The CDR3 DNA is TGCGCCGGCAGCTTACTTACCGGGAGATCAGATACGCAGTATTTT.

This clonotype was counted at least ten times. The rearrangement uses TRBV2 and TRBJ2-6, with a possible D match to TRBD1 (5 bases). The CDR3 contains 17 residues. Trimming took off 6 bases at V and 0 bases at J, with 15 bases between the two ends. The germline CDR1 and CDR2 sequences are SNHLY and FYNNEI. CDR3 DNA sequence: TGTGCCAGCAGGGAGAGATACAGGAGCTCTGGGGCCAACGTCCTGACTTTC. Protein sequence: CASRERYRSSGANVLTF.

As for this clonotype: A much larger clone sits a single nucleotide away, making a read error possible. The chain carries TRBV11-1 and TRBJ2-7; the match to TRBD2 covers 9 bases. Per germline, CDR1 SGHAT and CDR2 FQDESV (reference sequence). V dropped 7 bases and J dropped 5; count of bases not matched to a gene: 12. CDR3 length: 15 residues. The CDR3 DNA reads TGTGCCAGCACCCCGGAGGCTAGCGGGATCCACGAGCAGTACTTC. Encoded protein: CASTPEASGIHEQYF.